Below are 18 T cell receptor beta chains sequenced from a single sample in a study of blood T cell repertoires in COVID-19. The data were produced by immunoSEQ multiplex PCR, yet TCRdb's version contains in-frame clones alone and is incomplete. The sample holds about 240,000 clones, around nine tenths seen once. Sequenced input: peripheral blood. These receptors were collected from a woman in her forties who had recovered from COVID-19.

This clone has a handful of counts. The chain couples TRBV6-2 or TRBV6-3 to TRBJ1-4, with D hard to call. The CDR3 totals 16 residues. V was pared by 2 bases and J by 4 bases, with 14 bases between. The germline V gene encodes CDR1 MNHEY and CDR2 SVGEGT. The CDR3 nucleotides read TGTGCCAGCAGTTACCTATGGGCAGGTGATAATGAAAAACTGTTTTTT. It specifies CASSYLWAGDNEKLFF.

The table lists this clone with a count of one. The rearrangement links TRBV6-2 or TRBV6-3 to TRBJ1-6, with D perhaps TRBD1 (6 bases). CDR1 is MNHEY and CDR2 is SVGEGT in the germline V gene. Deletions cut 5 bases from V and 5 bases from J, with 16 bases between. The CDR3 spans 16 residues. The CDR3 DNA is TGTGCCAGCAGTCCCCCCGGGGGGGCAAATAATTCACCCCTCCACTTT. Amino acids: CASSPPGGANNSPLHF.

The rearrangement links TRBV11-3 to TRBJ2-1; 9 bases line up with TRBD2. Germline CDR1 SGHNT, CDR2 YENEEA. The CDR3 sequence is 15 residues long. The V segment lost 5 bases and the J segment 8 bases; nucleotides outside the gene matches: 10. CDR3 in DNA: TGTGCCAGCAGCGGCCAGCGGGAGGCCCGGGATGAGCAGTTCTTC. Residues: CASSGQREARDEQFF.

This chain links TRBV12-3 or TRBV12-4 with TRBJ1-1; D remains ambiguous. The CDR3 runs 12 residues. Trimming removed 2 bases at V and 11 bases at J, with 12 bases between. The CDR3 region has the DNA TGTGCCAGCAGTTTATTCTCACCGGGGGCTTTCTTT. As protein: CASSLFSPGAFF.

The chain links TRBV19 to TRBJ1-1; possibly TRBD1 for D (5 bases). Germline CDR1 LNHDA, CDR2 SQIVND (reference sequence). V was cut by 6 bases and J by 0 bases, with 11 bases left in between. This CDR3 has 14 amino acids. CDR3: CASRGRAVNTEAFF. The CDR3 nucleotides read TGTGCCAGTAGGGGCAGGGCGGTGAACACTGAAGCTTTCTTT.

CDR3 protein: CAIRGGPQGEYGYTF. In DNA form, the CDR3 reads TGTGCCATCAGGGGGGGGCCCCAAGGGGAATATGGCTACACCTTC. The chain employs TRBV10-3 and TRBJ1-2, with D tentatively TRBD1 (6 bases). V was trimmed by 6 bases and J by 5 bases, leaving 19 bases between them. In germline, CDR1 is ENHRY, CDR2 SYGVKD. The CDR3 extends over 15 amino acids.

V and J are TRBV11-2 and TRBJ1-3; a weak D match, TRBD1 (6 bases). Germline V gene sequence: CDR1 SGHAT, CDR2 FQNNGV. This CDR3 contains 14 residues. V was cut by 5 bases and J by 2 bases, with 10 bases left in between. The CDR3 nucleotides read TGTGCCAGCAGCCGCGACAGGACTGGAAACACCATATATTTT. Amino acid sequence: CASSRDRTGNTIYF.

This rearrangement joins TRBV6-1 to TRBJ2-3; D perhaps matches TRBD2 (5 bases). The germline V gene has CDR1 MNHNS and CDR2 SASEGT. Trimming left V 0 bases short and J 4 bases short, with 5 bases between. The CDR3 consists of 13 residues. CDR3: CASSEARADTQYF. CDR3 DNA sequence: TGTGCCAGCAGTGAAGCGCGGGCAGATACGCAGTATTTT.

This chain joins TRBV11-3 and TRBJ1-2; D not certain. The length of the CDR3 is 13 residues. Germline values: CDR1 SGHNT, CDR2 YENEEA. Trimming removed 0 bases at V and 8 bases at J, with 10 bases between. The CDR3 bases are TGTGCCAGCAGCTTAGATCCCTCGGGGGGCTACACCTTC. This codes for CASSLDPSGGYTF.

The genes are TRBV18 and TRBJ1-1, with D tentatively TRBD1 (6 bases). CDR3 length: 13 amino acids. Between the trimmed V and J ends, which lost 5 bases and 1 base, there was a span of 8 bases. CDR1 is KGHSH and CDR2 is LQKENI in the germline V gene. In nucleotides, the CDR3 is TGTGCCAGCTCAATACAGGGGAACACTGAAGCTTTCTTT. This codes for CASSIQGNTEAFF.

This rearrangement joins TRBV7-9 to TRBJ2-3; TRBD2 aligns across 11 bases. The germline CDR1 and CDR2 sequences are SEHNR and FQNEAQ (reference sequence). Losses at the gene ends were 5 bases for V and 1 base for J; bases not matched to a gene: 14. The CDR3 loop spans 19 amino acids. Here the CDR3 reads CASSNLAGGLKIRTDTQYF. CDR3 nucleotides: TGTGCCAGCAGCAACCTAGCGGGAGGCCTAAAAATCCGCACAGATACGCAGTATTTT.

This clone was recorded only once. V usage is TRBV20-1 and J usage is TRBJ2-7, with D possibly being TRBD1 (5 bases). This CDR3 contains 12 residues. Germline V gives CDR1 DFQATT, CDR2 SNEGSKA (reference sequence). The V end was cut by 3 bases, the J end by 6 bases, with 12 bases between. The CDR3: CSASGQGGEQYF. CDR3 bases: TGCAGTGCTAGTGGCCAGGGTGGCGAGCAGTACTTC.

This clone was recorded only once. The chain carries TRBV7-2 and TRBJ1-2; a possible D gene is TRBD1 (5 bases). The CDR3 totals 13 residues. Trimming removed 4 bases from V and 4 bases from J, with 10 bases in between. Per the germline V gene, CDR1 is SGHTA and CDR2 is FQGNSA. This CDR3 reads CASSSGGSYGYTF. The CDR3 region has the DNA TGTGCCAGCAGCTCGGGGGGGTCCTATGGCTACACCTTC. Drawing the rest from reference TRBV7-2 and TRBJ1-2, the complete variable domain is GAGVSQSPSNKVTEKGKDVELRCDPISGHTALYWYRQSLGQGLEFLIYFQGNSAPDKSGLPSDRFSAERTGGSVSTLTIQRTQQEDSAVYLCASSSGGSYGYTFGSGTRLTVV.

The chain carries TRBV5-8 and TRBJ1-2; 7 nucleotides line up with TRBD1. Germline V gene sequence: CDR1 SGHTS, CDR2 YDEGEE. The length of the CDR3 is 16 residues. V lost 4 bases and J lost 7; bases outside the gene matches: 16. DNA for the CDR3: TGTGCCAGCAGCCCAATACCGGGACAGACAACTACTGGCTACACCTTC. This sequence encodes CASSPIPGQTTTGYTF.

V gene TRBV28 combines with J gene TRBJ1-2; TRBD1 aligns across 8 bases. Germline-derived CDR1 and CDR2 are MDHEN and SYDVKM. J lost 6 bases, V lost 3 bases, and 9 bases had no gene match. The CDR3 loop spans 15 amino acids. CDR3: CASSLPLGQGDGYTF. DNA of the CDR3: TGTGCCAGCAGTTTGCCCCTAGGACAGGGCGATGGCTACACCTTC.

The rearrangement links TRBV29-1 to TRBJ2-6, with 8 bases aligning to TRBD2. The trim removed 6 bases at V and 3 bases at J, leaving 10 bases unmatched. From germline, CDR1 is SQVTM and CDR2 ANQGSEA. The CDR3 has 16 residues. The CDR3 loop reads CSVQGSGSLGANVLTF. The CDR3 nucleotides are TGCAGCGTCCAAGGGAGCGGGAGTCTTGGGGCCAACGTCCTGACTTTC.

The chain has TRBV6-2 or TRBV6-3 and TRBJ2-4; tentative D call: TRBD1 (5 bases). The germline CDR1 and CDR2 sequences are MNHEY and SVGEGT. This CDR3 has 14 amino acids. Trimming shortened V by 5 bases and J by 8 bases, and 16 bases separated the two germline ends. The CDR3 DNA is TGTGCCAGCAGTCCCTCTCTGGGGCCTTACATTCAGTACTTC. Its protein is CASSPSLGPYIQYF.

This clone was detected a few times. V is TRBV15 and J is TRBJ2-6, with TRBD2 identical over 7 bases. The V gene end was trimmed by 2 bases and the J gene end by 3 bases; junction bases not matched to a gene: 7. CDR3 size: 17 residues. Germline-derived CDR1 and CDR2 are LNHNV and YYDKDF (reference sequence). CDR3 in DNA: TGTGCCACCAGCAGATCCCCCGGGAGGTTTGGGGCCAACGTCCTGACTTTC. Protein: CATSRSPGRFGANVLTF. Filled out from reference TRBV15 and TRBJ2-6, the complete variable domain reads DAMVIQNPRYQVTQFGKPVTLSCSQTLNHNVMYWYQQKSSQAPKLLFHYYDKDFNNEADTPDNFQSRRPNTSFCFLDIRSPGLGDTAMYLCATSRSPGRFGANVLTFGAGSRLTVL.